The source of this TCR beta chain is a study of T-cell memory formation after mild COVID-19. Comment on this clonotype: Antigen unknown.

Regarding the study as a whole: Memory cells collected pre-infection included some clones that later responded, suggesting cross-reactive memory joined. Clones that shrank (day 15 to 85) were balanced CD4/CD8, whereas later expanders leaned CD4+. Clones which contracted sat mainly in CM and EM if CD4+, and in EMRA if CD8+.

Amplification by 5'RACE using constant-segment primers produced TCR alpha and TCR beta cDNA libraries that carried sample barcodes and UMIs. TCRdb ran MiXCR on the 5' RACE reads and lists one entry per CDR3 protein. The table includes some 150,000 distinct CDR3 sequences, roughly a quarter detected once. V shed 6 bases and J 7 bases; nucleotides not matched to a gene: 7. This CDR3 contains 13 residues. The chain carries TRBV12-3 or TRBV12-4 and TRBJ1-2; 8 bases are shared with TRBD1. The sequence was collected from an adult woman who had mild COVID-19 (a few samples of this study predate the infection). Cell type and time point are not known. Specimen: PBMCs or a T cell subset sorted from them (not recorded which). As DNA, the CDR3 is TGTGCCAGCAGACCGGCAGGGGGCGTTGGCTACACCTTC. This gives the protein CASRPAGGVGYTF.